Many counts were recorded for the clone carrying this T cell receptor (beta chain). Its cognate antigen is unknown. The entry originates in a study of T cells in Graves' hyperthyroidism and ophthalmopathy. V gave up 9 bases and J gave up 0 bases, with 16 bases separating them. The CDR3 has 15 residues. CDR1 and CDR2 (germline): SGHVS, FQNEAQ. Overall study results and limits: Researchers found most expanded thyroid clonotypes above 0.001 in blood as well. Ophthalmopathy got predicted by the model a median about 6.5 months before its onset.

RNA transcripts gave rise to amplified TCR beta CDR3 regions. The HTBI set primed first-round TCR CDR3 RT-PCR. TCRdb independently ran MiXCR on the multiplex PCR reads; one entry per CDR3 protein. Of about 420,000 distinct CDR3 sequences listed, 15% to 19% are singletons. What was sequenced was blood. The source is a woman under 30 with Graves' hyperthyroidism. The chain joins TRBV7-8 to TRBJ2-3; no clear D gene. In DNA form, the CDR3 reads TGTGCCAGTTCGGTCCAGGAAAGGAGCACAGATACGCAGTATTTT. Translated: CASSVQERSTDTQYF.